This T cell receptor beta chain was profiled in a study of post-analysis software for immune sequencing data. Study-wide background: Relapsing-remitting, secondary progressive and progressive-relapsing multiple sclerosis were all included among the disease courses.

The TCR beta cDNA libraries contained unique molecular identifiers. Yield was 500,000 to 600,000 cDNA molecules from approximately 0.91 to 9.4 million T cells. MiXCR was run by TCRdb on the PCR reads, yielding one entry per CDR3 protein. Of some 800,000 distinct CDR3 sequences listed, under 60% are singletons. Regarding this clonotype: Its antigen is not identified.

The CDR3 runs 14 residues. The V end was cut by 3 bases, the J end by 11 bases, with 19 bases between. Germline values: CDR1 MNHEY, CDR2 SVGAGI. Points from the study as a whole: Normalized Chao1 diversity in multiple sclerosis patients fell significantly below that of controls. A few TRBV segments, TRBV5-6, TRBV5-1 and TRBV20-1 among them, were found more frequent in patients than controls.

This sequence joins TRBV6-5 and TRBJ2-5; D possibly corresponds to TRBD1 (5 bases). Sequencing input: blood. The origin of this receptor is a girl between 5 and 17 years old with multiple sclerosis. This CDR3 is CASSYSAGYNEQYF. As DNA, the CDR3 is TGTGCCAGCAGTTATTCGGCAGGGTACAATGAGCAGTACTTC.